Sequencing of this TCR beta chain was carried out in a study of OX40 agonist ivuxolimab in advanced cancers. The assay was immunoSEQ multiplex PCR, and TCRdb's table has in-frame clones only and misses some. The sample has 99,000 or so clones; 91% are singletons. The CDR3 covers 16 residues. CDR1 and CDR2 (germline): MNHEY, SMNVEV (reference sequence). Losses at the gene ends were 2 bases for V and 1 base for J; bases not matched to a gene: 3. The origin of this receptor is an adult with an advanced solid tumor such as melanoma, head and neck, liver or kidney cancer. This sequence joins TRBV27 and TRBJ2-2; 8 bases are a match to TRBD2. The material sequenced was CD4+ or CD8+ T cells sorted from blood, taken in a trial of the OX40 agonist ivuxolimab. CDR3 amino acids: CASSLRLAGNTGELFF. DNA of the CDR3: TGTGCCAGCAGTTTACGGCTAGCGGGGAACACCGGGGAGCTGTTTTTT.